This T cell receptor (beta chain) was obtained from a study of blood T cell repertoires in COVID-19. Across the whole study: COVID-19 samples, acute and convalescent, were from the United States, Italy and Spain. The cDNA or gDNA used as material had been derived from T cells, B-cell-depleted T cells, or PBMCs.

Trimming stripped 3 bases from V and 3 bases from J, with 8 bases between. CDR3 size: 13 residues. From germline, CDR1 is MNHNS and CDR2 SASEGT. Authors' data handling: Reference gene primer amplification in the assay estimated nucleated cell counts. Measured with immunoSEQ multiplex PCR; TCRdb has only the in-frame clones, and not every one. The D gene and trimming were derived from the DNA, and the V and J assignments and clone size from that table. The table lists about 310,000 clones, roughly 90% of them singletons. This clone turned up a few times. Patients from Seattle were sampled longitudinally, starting during active infection.

The chain carries TRBV6-1 and TRBJ1-1; D is perhaps TRBD1 (5 bases). Material for sequencing was peripheral blood. This sequence originates from a woman between 25 and 40 years old with COVID-19, enrolled during active disease. CDR3 loop: CASSEQGHTEAFF. The CDR3 nucleotides read TGTGCCAGCAGTGAGCAGGGTCACACTGAAGCTTTCTTT.